This entry lists 9 T cell receptor beta chains sequenced from one sample in a study of T cell clonotyping in hematopoietic cell transplantation (dated by TCRdb to about 2021). Library prep was done by the immunoSEQ multiplex PCR assay. In its TCRdb copy, this immuneACCESS table keeps in-frame sequences only and misses some clones. Where compared with another copy, unresolved V genes explain less than half of these, and the others have no known cause. The sample contains 9,000 to 13,000 clones, nearly 90% of them found a single time. The top ten hold approximately 16% of the sample. The meaning of the sample's time point label: 100 days after allo-HCT. Sequences were derived from PBMCs, sampled 100 days after allogeneic stem cell transplant. These TCRs come from a female patient over 55 who had an allogeneic stem cell transplant from an unrelated donor, so the T cells may come from the graft donor. Some clones in this sample may be carry-over from other donors' samples.

The chain carries TRBV6-1 and TRBJ1-2; D is unresolved. Germline V gene sequence: CDR1 MNHNS, CDR2 SASEGT. The CDR3 has 13 residues. V was cut by 2 bases and J by 8 bases, with 12 bases left in between. CDR3 sequence: CASSEFGFQGYTF. CDR3 DNA: TGTGCCAGCAGTGAATTCGGGTTTCAAGGCTACACCTTC.

There are a few counts of this clone. This chain links TRBV2 with TRBJ1-5, with a weak D call TRBD1 (6 bases). Germline loops: CDR1 SNHLY, CDR2 FYNNEI. V dropped 4 bases and J dropped 7 bases, with 11 bases sitting between them. The CDR3 has 13 residues. CDR3 residues: CASSAGAQQPQHF. In DNA form, the CDR3 reads TGTGCCAGCAGTGCAGGGGCCCAACAGCCCCAGCATTTT.

The rearrangement links TRBV6-1 to TRBJ1-3; the D is unclear. V was trimmed by 1 base and J by 0 bases, leaving 13 bases between them. CDR1 is MNHNS, CDR2 SASEGT, per germline. The CDR3 contains 17 residues. This CDR3 is CASSEVGWGSSGNTIYF. The CDR3 nucleotides are TGTGCCAGCAGTGAAGTGGGGTGGGGTTCCTCTGGAAACACCATATATTTT.

This chain uses TRBV5-1 with TRBJ1-1, with a tentative D call TRBD1 (5 bases). Germline-derived CDR1 and CDR2 are SGHRS and YFSETQ. The CDR3 loop spans 13 amino acids. V lost 2 bases to trimming and J lost 4 bases, with 9 bases between them. The CDR3 loop reads CASSFGGGTEAFF. Written as DNA, the CDR3 is TGCGCCAGCAGCTTTGGGGGGGGCACTGAAGCTTTCTTT. Filled out from reference TRBV5-1 and TRBJ1-1, the complete variable domain reads KAGVTQTPRYLIKTRGQQVTLSCSPISGHRSVSWYQQTPGQGLQFLFEYFSETQRNKGNFPGRFSGRQFSNSRSEMNVSTLELGDSALYLCASSFGGGTEAFFGQGTRLTVV.

This chain connects TRBV29-1 to TRBJ1-5; 7 bases map to TRBD1. This CDR3 region has 14 residues. Germline V lookup: CDR1 SQVTM, CDR2 ANQGSEA. The V gene end was trimmed by 4 bases and the J gene end by 5 bases; junction bases not matched to a gene: 8. The CDR3 coding sequence is TGCAGCGTTGCCGGGACAGAGGGGGATCAGCCCCAGCATTTT. Its protein is CSVAGTEGDQPQHF.

This rearrangement joins TRBV7-3 to TRBJ2-5; D call uncertain. The CDR3 consists of 13 residues. From germline, CDR1 is SGHTA and CDR2 FQGTGA. Trimming left V 3 bases short and J 1 base short, with 6 bases between. The CDR3 region has the DNA TGTGCCAGCAGCTTCCGGGCCCAAGAGACCCAGTACTTC. The encoded protein is CASSFRAQETQYF.

The chain carries TRBV30 and TRBJ2-1; D not certain. The CDR3 is 11 amino acids. The germline V gene has CDR1 GTSNPN and CDR2 SVGIG (reference sequence). V was clipped by 1 base and J by 10 bases, with 8 bases between them. The CDR3 sequence is CAWSGVQEQFF. Written as DNA, the CDR3 is TGTGCCTGGAGTGGGGTCCAGGAGCAGTTCTTC.

J is TRBJ2-1 and V is TRBV5-6; D might be TRBD1 (7 bases). The germline V and J ends were trimmed by 3 bases and 4 bases, with 17 bases remaining between them. Germline V gene sequence: CDR1 SGHDT, CDR2 YYEEEE. This CDR3 is 16 amino acids long. The CDR3, as DNA: TGTGCCAGCAGCTCACGGAGGACAGGACTATACAATGAGCAGTTCTTC. Translating gives CASSSRRTGLYNEQFF.

This sequence joins TRBV7-2 and TRBJ2-1; 9 bases are shared with TRBD2. The CDR3 contains 15 residues. V was pared by 1 base and J by 5 bases, with 3 bases of the junction left unmatched. Germline V gene data show CDR1 as SGHTA and CDR2 as FQGNSA. CDR3: CASSLVASGNNEQFF. The CDR3 coding sequence is TGTGCCAGCAGCTTAGTCGCTAGCGGGAACAATGAGCAGTTCTTC.